This T cell receptor (beta chain) came from a study of identifying expanded T cells in peripheral blood. Overall study findings and caveats: Over around two and four weeks, about 15 and 19 clones changed, versus roughly 1.2 between replicates. Across healthy donors, higher total template counts meant significantly greater roughly 2-week count variance.

After removal of 4 bases from V and 1 base from J, the junction contained 11 bases not matched to a gene. Looked up from germline, CDR1 is SGHRS and CDR2 is YFSETQ. This CDR3 is 17 amino acids long. Data came from immunoSEQ multiplex PCR; TCRdb stores just in-frame clones and leaves some out. The table lists 90,000 to 110,000 clones, about 87% of them singletons. Notes on this clone: Its antigen is not identified.

The TCR comes from a person aged 18 to 75 in good health. The chain combines TRBV5-1 with TRBJ1-3, with 7 nucleotides matching TRBD1. Sample: blood. In DNA form, the CDR3 reads TGCGCCAGCAGCGTGGGACAGCCGGGGGTATCTGGAAACACCATATATTTT. Its protein product is CASSVGQPGVSGNTIYF.